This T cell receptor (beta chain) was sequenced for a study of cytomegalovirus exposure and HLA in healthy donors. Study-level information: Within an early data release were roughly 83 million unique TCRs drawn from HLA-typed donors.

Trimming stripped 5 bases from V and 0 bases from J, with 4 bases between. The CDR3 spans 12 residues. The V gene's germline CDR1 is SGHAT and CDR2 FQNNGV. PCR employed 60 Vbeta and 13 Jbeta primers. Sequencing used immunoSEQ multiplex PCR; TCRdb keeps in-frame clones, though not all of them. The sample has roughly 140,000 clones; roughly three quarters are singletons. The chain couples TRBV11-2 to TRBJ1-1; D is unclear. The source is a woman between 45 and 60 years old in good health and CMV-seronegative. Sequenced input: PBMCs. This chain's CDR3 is CASSLMNTEAFF. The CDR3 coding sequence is TGTGCCAGCAGCCTAATGAACACTGAAGCTTTCTTT.